A single sample is the source of the 16 T cell receptor beta chains below, sequenced in a study of T cell repertoires in cytomegalovirus infection. These receptors lack a known antigen. TCRdb itself ran the reads through MiXCR, one entry per CDR3 protein. The table includes 640,000 or so distinct CDR3 sequences, around a third detected once. Specimen: cultured PBMCs, collected from culture after CMV antigen stimulation. The receptor source for this set is a human donor in good health (CMV status not recorded). Some clones in this sample may be carry-over from other donors' samples.

This clonotype has more than one count but fewer than ten. The V and J genes are TRBV6-1 and TRBJ2-7; no clear D gene. The V and J ends lost 2 bases and 5 bases respectively, with 13 bases between them. The CDR3 runs 14 residues. Germline CDR1 and CDR2: MNHNS and SASEGT. CDR3 loop: CASSERYTADEQYF. CDR3 nucleotide sequence: TGTGCCAGCAGTGAAAGGTACACCGCGGACGAGCAGTACTTC.

This clonotype was detected a few times. This sequence joins TRBV11-3 and TRBJ2-1; 9 positions match TRBD1. This CDR3 spans 15 amino acids. Germline V CDR1 and CDR2: SGHNT, YENEEA. V lost 5 bases, J lost 6 bases, and 8 bases stayed unmatched. CDR3 sequence: CASSPRGTGSNEQFF. For the CDR3, the DNA is TGTGCCAGCAGCCCCAGGGGGACAGGGTCCAATGAGCAGTTCTTC.

V and J are TRBV7-2 and TRBJ2-7, with 9 bases matching TRBD2. From germline, CDR1 is SGHTA and CDR2 FQGNSA. This CDR3 spans 16 amino acids. V dropped 5 bases and J dropped 1; count of bases not matched to a gene: 9. CDR3 coding DNA: TGTGCCAGCAGCCCCCTAGGAGCGGGAGGTTCCTACGAGCAGTACTTC. Translation gives CASSPLGAGGSYEQYF.

V and J are TRBV15 and TRBJ2-7, with D maybe TRBD2 (5 bases). V was shortened by 7 bases and J by 0 bases, with 13 bases between the two germline ends. Germline values: CDR1 LNHNV, CDR2 YYDKDF (reference sequence). The CDR3 is 14 amino acids. The CDR3, as DNA: TGTGCCACCACCCGGGGTGGGGACTCCTACGAGCAGTACTTC. Encoded protein: CATTRGGDSYEQYF.

V usage is TRBV28 and J usage is TRBJ2-7, with a weak D call TRBD1 (5 bases). The CDR3 contains 16 residues. The germline gives CDR1 MDHEN, CDR2 SYDVKM. V lost 9 bases and J 1 base, leaving 22 bases between the germline ends. The CDR3 is CARPYEAGKVSYEQYF. CDR3 sequence (DNA): TGTGCCAGACCCTATGAAGCAGGGAAAGTTTCCTACGAGCAGTACTTC.

The gene calls are TRBV2 and TRBJ1-2, with D perhaps TRBD1 (6 bases). CDR3 size: 11 residues. The germline V gene has CDR1 SNHLY and CDR2 FYNNEI. V lost 11 bases to trimming and J lost 4 bases, with 11 bases between them. The DNA for the CDR3 is TGTGCCGACAGGACCTCCTATGGCTACACCTTC. Protein sequence: CADRTSYGYTF. Based on the CDR3 plus reference TRBV2 and TRBJ1-2, the full variable domain is EPEVTQTPSHQVTQMGQEVILRCVPISNHLYFYWYRQILGQKVEFLVSFYNNEISEKSEIFDDQFSVERPDGSNFTLKIRSTKLEDSAMYFCADRTSYGYTFGSGTRLTVV.

The sample holds a few counts of this clonotype. The V and J genes are TRBV28 and TRBJ1-2, with TRBD1 identical over 7 bases. Germline assignment: CDR1 MDHEN and CDR2 SYDVKM. J lost 4 bases, V lost 8 bases, and 10 bases had no gene match. The CDR3 loop spans 14 amino acids. CDR3 in DNA: TGTGCCAGCGTCTCCCACAGGGGTGGCTATGGCTACACCTTC. Its protein is CASVSHRGGYGYTF.

The chain joins TRBV5-6 to TRBJ1-5, with D possibly matching TRBD1 (5 bases). Germline assignment: CDR1 SGHDT and CDR2 YYEEEE. The V end lost 0 bases, the J end lost 0 bases, and 7 bases lay between the germline ends. The CDR3 is 15 residues long. The CDR3 nucleotides read TGTGCCAGCAGCTTGGAAGGGGATAGCAATCAGCCCCAGCATTTT. Its protein product is CASSLEGDSNQPQHF.

The DNA for the CDR3 is TGTGCCAGCAGCTTGGCCTTCGACCAATATGACCTTCTCAGAGAGCAGTTCTTC. It translates to CASSLAFDQYDLLREQFF. This sequence joins TRBV5-6 and TRBJ2-1; no clear D. Germline lookup yields CDR1 SGHDT and CDR2 YYEEEE. CDR3 length: 18 residues. V was clipped by 0 bases and J by 10 bases, with 26 bases between them.

The chain combines TRBV29-1 with TRBJ1-4; possible D gene TRBD1, 5 bases. The CDR3 consists of 11 residues. V was pared by 6 bases and J by 7 bases, with 9 bases between. Germline assignment: CDR1 SQVTM and CDR2 ANQGSEA. The CDR3 sequence: CSVGQSEKLFF. In nucleotides, the CDR3 is TGCAGCGTAGGACAAAGTGAAAAACTGTTTTTT.

This clonotype was seen a few times. The chain uses TRBV20-1 and TRBJ2-1; 9 nucleotides agree with TRBD1. With V trimmed by 4 bases and J by 2 bases, 12 bases remained unmatched. The CDR3 is 17 residues long. Germline loops: CDR1 DFQATT, CDR2 SNEGSKA (reference sequence). The CDR3 loop is CSATGQGISLTYNEQFF. For the CDR3, the DNA is TGCAGTGCTACGGGACAGGGCATCTCCTTGACCTACAATGAGCAGTTCTTC.

The chain recombines TRBV27 with TRBJ2-5; perhaps D is TRBD1 or TRBD2 (6 bases each). This CDR3 contains 15 residues. Between the trimmed V and J ends, which lost 6 bases and 4 bases, there was a span of 18 bases. Germline values: CDR1 MNHEY, CDR2 SMNVEV (reference sequence). The CDR3: CASSRILGGRETQYF. CDR3 in DNA: TGTGCCAGCAGCCGGATCCTCGGGGGCCGAGAGACCCAGTACTTC.

The rearrangement uses TRBV19 and TRBJ2-3, with 9 bases that match TRBD1. From germline, CDR1 is LNHDA and CDR2 SQIVND (reference sequence). Unmatched junction bases numbered 11, after V lost 9 bases and J lost 1 base. The CDR3 covers 16 residues. For the CDR3, the DNA is TGTGCCAGCAGCAAGAGAGGGGACAGGGGCACAGATACGCAGTATTTT. Its translation: CASSKRGDRGTDTQYF.

The chain combines TRBV2 with TRBJ1-5; D is unresolved. The V gene lost 3 bases and the J gene lost 13 bases, with 10 bases spanning the gap. The CDR3 contains 11 residues. The germline gives CDR1 SNHLY, CDR2 FYNNEI. The CDR3 nucleotides are TGTGCCAGCAGTGATGGTTCCTCTCAGCATTTT. Protein sequence: CASSDGSSQHF. The whole variable domain, filled in from reference TRBV2 and TRBJ1-5, reads EPEVTQTPSHQVTQMGQEVILRCVPISNHLYFYWYRQILGQKVEFLVSFYNNEISEKSEIFDDQFSVERPDGSNFTLKIRSTKLEDSAMYFCASSDGSSQHFGDGTRLSIL.

The genes are TRBV2 and TRBJ1-1, with TRBD1 identical over 9 bases. Germline-derived CDR1 and CDR2 are SNHLY and FYNNEI. The CDR3 loop spans 15 amino acids. The junction had 9 bases not matched to a gene; V was cut back by 8 bases and J by 2 bases. CDR3 sequence reads: CASGAGTGSNTEAFF. In nucleotides, the CDR3 is TGTGCCAGCGGAGCCGGGACAGGGTCAAACACTGAAGCTTTCTTT.

The chain uses TRBV2 and TRBJ1-3; TRBD1 is a possible D gene (6 bases). The V end lost 4 bases, the J end lost 0 bases, and 13 bases lay between the germline ends. From germline, CDR1 is SNHLY and CDR2 FYNNEI. The CDR3 extends over 16 amino acids. As DNA, the CDR3 is TGTGCCAGCAGTGGGTCGGAGGGGGGCTCTGGAAACACCATATATTTT. Amino acids: CASSGSEGGSGNTIYF.